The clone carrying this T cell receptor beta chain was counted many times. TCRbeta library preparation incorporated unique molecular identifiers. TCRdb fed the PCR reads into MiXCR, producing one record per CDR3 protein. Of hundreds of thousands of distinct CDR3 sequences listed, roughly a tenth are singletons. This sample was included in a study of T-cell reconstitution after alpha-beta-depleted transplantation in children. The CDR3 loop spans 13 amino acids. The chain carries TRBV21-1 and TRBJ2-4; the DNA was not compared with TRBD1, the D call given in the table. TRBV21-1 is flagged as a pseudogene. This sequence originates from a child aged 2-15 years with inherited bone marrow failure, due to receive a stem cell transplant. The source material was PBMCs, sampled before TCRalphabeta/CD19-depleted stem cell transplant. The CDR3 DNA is TGTGCCAGCAGCAACCGCTCAGGGAACATTCAGTACTTC. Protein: CASSNRSGNIQYF.